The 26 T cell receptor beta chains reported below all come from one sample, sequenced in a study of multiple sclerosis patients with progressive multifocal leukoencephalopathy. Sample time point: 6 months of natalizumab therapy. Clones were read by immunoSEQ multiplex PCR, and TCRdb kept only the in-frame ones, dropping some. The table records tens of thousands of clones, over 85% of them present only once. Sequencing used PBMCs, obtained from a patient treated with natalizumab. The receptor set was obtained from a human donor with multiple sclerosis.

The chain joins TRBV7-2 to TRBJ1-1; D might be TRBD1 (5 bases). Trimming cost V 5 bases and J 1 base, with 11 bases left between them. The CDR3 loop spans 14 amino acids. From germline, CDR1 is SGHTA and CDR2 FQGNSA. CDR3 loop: CASSPTQGNTEAFF. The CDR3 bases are TGTGCCAGCAGCCCGACTCAGGGGAACACTGAAGCTTTCTTT.

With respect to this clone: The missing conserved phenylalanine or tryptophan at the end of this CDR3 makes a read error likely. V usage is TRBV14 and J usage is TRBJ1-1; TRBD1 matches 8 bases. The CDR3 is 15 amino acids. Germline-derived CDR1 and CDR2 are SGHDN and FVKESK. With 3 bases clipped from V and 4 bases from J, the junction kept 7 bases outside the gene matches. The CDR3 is CASSQATTGATEAFL. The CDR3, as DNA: TGTGCCAGCAGCCAGGCGACGACAGGGGCCACTGAAGCTTTCCTT.

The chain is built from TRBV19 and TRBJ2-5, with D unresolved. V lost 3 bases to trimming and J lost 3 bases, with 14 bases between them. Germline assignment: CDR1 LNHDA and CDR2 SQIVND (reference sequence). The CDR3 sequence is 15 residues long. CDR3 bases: TGTGCCAGTAGTATCGGAGCCCGAAGGGAAGAGACCCAGTACTTC. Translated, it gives CASSIGARREETQYF. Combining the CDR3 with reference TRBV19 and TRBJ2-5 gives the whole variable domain DGGITQSPKYLFRKEGQNVTLSCEQNLNHDAMYWYRQDPGQGLRLIYYSQIVNDFQKGDIAEGYSVSREKKESFPLTVTSAQKNPTAFYLCASSIGARREETQYFGPGTRLLVL.

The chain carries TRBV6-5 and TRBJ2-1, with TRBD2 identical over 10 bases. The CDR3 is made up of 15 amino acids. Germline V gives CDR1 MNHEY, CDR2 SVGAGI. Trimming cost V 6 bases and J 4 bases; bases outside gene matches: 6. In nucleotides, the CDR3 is TGTGCCAGCAGGCTTACTAGCGGGGCTTACAATGAGCAGTTCTTC. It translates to CASRLTSGAYNEQFF.

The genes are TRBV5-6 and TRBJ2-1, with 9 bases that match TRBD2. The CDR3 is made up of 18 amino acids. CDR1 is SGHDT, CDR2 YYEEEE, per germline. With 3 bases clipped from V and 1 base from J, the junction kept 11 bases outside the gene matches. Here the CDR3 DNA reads TGTGCCAGCAGCTCCCTGCTAGCGGGAACGACTTCCTACAATGAGCAGTTCTTC. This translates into CASSSLLAGTTSYNEQFF. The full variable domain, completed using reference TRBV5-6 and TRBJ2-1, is DAGVTQSPTHLIKTRGQQVTLRCSPKSGHDTVSWYQQALGQGPQFIFQYYEEEERQRGNFPDRFSGHQFPNYSSELNVNALLLGDSALYLCASSSLLAGTTSYNEQFFGPGTRLTVL.

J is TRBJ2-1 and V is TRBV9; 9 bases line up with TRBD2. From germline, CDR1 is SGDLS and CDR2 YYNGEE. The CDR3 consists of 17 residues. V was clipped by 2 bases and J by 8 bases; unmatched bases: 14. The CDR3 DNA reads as TGTGCCAGCAGCGTTGACCCACTTGCGGGAGGGCTGCATGAGCAGTTCTTC. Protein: CASSVDPLAGGLHEQFF.

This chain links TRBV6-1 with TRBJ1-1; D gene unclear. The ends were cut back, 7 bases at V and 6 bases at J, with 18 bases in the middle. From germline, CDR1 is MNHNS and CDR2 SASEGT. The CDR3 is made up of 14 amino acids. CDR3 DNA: TGTGCCAGCACCCCCTGGGCCGGGCTTCCTGAAGCTTTCTTT. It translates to CASTPWAGLPEAFF.

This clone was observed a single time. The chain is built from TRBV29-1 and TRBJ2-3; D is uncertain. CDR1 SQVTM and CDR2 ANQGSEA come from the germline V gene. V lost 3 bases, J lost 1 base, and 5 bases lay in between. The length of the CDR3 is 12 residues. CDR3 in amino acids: CSVDDGTDTQYF. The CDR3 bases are TGCAGCGTTGACGATGGCACAGATACGCAGTATTTT.

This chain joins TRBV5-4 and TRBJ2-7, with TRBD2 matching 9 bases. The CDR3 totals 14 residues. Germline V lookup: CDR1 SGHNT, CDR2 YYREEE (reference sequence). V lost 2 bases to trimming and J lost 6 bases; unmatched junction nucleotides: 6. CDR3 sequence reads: CASSFSGSSVEQYF. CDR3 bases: TGTGCCAGCAGCTTTAGCGGGAGTAGCGTCGAGCAGTACTTC.

This chain's CDR3 is CASSPFVGSSSYEQYF. CDR3 bases: TGTGCCAGCTCACCATTTGTGGGCTCCAGCTCCTACGAGCAGTACTTC. The chain recombines TRBV18 with TRBJ2-7; D ambiguous. This CDR3 region has 16 residues. Trimming took off 2 bases at V and 0 bases at J, with 14 bases between the two ends. Germline-derived CDR1 and CDR2 are KGHSH and LQKENI.

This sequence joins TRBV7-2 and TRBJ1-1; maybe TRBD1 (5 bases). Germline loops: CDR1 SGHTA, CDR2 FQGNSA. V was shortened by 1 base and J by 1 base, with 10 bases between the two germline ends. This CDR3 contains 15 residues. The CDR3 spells CASSLESGGNTEAFF. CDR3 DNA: TGTGCCAGCAGCTTAGAATCGGGGGGGAACACTGAAGCTTTCTTT. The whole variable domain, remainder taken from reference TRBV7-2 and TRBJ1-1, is GAGVSQSPSNKVTEKGKDVELRCDPISGHTALYWYRQSLGQGLEFLIYFQGNSAPDKSGLPSDRFSAERTGGSVSTLTIQRTQQEDSAVYLCASSLESGGNTEAFFGQGTRLTVV.

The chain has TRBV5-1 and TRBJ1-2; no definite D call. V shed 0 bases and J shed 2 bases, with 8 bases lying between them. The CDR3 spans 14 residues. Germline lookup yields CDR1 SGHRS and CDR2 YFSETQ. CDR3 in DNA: TGCGCCAGCAGCTTGGCCAACAGCAACTATGGCTACACCTTC. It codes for CASSLANSNYGYTF.

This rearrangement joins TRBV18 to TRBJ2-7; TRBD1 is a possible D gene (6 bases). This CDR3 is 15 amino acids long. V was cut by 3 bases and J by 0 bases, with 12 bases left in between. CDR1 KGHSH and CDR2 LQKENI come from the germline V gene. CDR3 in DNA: TGTGCCAGCTCACCCCTACAGGGCAGCTCCTACGAGCAGTACTTC. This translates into CASSPLQGSSYEQYF.

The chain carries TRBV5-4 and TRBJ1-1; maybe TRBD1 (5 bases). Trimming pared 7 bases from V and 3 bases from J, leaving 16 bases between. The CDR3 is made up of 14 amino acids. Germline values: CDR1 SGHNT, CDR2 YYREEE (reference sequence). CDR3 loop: CASYQDRRDTEAFF. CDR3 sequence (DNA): TGTGCCAGCTACCAAGACAGACGGGACACTGAAGCTTTCTTT.

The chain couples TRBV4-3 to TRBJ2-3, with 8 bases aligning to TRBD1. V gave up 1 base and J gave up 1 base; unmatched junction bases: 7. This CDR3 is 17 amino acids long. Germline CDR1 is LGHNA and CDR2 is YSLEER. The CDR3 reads CASSQGVRGQGTDTQYF. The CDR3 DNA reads TGCGCCAGCAGCCAAGGGGTCAGGGGGCAAGGCACAGATACGCAGTATTTT.

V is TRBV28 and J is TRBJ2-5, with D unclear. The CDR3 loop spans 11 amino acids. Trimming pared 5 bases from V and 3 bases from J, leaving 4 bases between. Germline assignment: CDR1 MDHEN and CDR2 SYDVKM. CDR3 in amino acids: CASSGEETQYF. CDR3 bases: TGTGCCAGCAGTGGAGAAGAGACCCAGTACTTC.

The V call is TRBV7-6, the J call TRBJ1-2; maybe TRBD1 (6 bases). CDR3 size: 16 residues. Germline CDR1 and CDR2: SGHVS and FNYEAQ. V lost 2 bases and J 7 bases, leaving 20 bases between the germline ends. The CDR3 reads CASSLSSSWGGGGYTF. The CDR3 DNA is TGTGCCAGCAGCTTATCCTCTTCTTGGGGGGGCGGTGGCTACACCTTC.

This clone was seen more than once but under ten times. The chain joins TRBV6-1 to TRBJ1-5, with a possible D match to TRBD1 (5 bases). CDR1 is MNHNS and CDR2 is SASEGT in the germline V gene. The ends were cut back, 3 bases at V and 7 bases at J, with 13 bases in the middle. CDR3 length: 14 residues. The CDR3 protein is CASSERQGGQPQHF. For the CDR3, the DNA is TGTGCCAGCAGTGAGAGGCAGGGAGGACAGCCCCAGCATTTT.

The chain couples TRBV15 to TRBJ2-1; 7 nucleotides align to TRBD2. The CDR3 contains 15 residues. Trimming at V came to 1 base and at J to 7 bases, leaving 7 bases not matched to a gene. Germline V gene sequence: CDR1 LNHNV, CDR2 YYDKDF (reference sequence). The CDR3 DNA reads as TGTGCCACCAGCAGAGGTGGCGGGAGAGTAAATGAGCAGTTCTTC. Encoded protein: CATSRGGGRVNEQFF.

The CDR3 DNA sequence: TGTGCCAGCAGCTTAGGGGCGAGAACAGATACGCAGTATTTT. Its protein is CASSLGARTDTQYF. This chain connects TRBV11-2 to TRBJ2-3; D not resolved. The CDR3 runs to 14 residues. The V end was cut by 1 base, the J end by 3 bases, with 8 bases between. CDR1 and CDR2 (germline): SGHAT, FQNNGV.

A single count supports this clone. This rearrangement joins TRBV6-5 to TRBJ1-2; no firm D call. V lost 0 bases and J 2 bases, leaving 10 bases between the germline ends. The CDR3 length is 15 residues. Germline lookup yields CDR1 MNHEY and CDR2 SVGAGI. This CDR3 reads CASSYSRGGNYGYTF. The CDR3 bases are TGTGCCAGCAGTTACTCGCGGGGAGGGAACTATGGCTACACCTTC.

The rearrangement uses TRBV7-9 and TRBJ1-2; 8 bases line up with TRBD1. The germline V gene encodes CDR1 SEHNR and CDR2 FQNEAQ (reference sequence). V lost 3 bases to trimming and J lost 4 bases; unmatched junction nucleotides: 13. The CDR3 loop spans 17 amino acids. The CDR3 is CASSFDVQGGSTYGYTF. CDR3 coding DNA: TGTGCCAGCAGCTTCGACGTACAGGGGGGCTCCACCTATGGCTACACCTTC.

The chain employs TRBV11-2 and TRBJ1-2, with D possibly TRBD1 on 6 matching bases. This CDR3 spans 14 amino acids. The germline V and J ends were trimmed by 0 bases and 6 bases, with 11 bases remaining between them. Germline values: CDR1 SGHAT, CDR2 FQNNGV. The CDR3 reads CASSLDLRGHGYTF. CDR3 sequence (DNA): TGTGCCAGCAGCTTAGATCTCAGGGGCCATGGCTACACCTTC. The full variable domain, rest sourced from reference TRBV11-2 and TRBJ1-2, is EAGVAQSPRYKIIEKRQSVAFWCNPISGHATLYWYQQILGQGPKLLIQFQNNGVVDDSQLPKDRFSAERLKGVDSTLKIQPAKLEDSAVYLCASSLDLRGHGYTFGSGTRLTVV.

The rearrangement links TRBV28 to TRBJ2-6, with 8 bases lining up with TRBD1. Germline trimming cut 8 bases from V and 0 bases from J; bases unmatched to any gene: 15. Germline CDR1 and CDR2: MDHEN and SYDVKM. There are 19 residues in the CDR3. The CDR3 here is CASGSPGGAPGSGANVLTF. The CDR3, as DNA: TGTGCCAGCGGATCCCCAGGGGGCGCGCCCGGCTCTGGGGCCAACGTCCTGACTTTC. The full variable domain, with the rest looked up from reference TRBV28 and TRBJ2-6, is DVKVTQSSRYLVKRTGEKVFLECVQDMDHENMFWYRQDPGLGLRLIYFSYDVKMKEKGDIPEGYSVSREKKERFSLILESASTNQTSMYLCASGSPGGAPGSGANVLTFGAGSRLTVL.

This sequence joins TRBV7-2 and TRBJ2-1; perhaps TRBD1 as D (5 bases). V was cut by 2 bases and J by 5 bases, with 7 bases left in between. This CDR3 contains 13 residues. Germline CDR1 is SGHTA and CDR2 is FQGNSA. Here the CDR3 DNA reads TGTGCCAGCAGCTTATACAGGCACAATGAGCAGTTCTTC. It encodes CASSLYRHNEQFF. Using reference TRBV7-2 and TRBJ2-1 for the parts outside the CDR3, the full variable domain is GAGVSQSPSNKVTEKGKDVELRCDPISGHTALYWYRQSLGQGLEFLIYFQGNSAPDKSGLPSDRFSAERTGGSVSTLTIQRTQQEDSAVYLCASSLYRHNEQFFGPGTRLTVL.

CDR3 coding DNA: TGCGCCAGCAGCACACATACGGGGAGCTACAATGAGCAGTTCTTC. Its protein product is CASSTHTGSYNEQFF. The rearrangement joins TRBV5-1 to TRBJ2-1; TRBD2 is a possible D gene (5 bases). The germline V and J ends were trimmed by 4 bases and 3 bases, with 14 bases remaining between them. CDR3 size: 15 residues. The germline V gene has CDR1 SGHRS and CDR2 YFSETQ.